This T cell receptor beta chain was recorded in a study of T cell repertoires in cytomegalovirus infection. The overall study: TCR beta signatures that were public indicated CMV infection and matching HLA type.

Whole-study findings and limits: Cumulative public TCR beta family frequency identified carriers of CMV plus the relevant HLA.

The CDR3 length is 16 residues. Germline CDR1 and CDR2: DFQATT and SNEGSKA (reference sequence). Trimming stripped 5 bases from V and 7 bases from J, with 24 bases between. In TCRdb, the reads were re-called with MiXCR into one record per CDR3 protein. The top ten clones hold 10% to 13% of a sample with around 440,000 distinct CDR3 sequences, 11% of them seen once. As to this clonotype: What it binds is unknown.

Input material: PBMCs. The chain employs TRBV20-1 and TRBJ2-1; D may be TRBD2 (7 bases). The receptor was derived from a human donor in good health (CMV status not recorded). Some clones in this sample may be carry-over from other donors' samples. CDR3 sequence: CSAPLKTGGRENEQFF. CDR3 nucleotides: TGCAGTGCTCCTCTAAAGACGGGGGGCCGGGAAAATGAGCAGTTCTTC.